This TCR beta chain was documented in a study of T cell responses to AZD1222 COVID-19 vaccine. Concerning this clone itself: Its antigen remains unknown.

Profiling relied on immunoSEQ multiplex PCR, and the TCRdb table lists in-frame clones only, not all of them. The sample has 120,000 or so clones; about 85% are singletons. This CDR3 is 15 amino acids long. The V gene lost 5 bases and the J gene lost 3 bases, with 16 bases spanning the gap. The V gene's germline CDR1 is MNHEY and CDR2 SVGAGI. Whole-study results and caveats: Two AZD1222 doses significantly raised spike-specific TCR breadth and depth over controls.

The sequences come from peripheral blood, collected on day 0 of AZD1222 vaccination. The J gene is TRBJ1-1, the V gene TRBV6-5, with D perhaps matching TRBD1 (6 bases). The TCR originated in an adult in good health. The CDR3 loop reads CASSITTGGDTEAFF. CDR3 DNA sequence: TGTGCCAGCAGTATAACGACAGGAGGGGACACTGAAGCTTTCTTT.